This entry lists 8 T cell receptor beta chains sequenced from one sample in a study of T-cell reconstitution after alpha-beta-depleted transplantation in children. TCRbeta library construction was performed incorporating unique molecular identifiers. Via MiXCR, TCRdb re-called the PCR reads, giving one row per CDR3 protein. The sample comprises 600,000 to 800,000 distinct CDR3 sequences, about 12% of which are singletons, and roughly 0.84% rests with the top ten. The sequencing used PBMCs, collected before TCRalphabeta/CD19-depleted stem cell transplant. Every receptor here comes from a girl aged 2 to 10 with congenital amegakaryocytic thrombocytopenia, due to receive a stem cell transplant.

The chain uses TRBV28 and TRBJ1-5; D ambiguous. The CDR3 is made up of 13 amino acids. Germline loops: CDR1 MDHEN, CDR2 SYDVKM. V lost 8 bases and J lost 3, with 11 bases in between. DNA for the CDR3: TGTGCCAGCGGGTCGGGAGCCAATCAGCCCCAGCATTTT. This gives the protein CASGSGANQPQHF.

A few counts support this clonotype. This chain links TRBV29-1 with TRBJ1-2; D is ambiguous. The CDR3 runs to 13 residues. The germline V gene has CDR1 SQVTM and CDR2 ANQGSEA. The V end was cut by 3 bases, the J end by 8 bases, with 16 bases between. The CDR3 protein is CSVDFGRGRGYTF. The DNA for the CDR3 is TGCAGCGTTGACTTTGGCCGCGGGAGAGGCTACACCTTC.

This clonotype was detected ten times or more. V usage is TRBV10-3 and J usage is TRBJ2-7; possible D gene TRBD1, 5 bases. This CDR3 has 12 residues. Germline CDR1 reads ENHRY; CDR2 reads SYGVKD. V was pared by 0 bases and J by 6 bases, with 6 bases between. The CDR3 region is CAISESQGEQYF. The CDR3 nucleotides read TGTGCCATCAGTGAGTCGCAGGGCGAGCAGTACTTC.

The CDR3 DNA is TGTGCCAGCAGTTACGCGAAAGGGTATGGCTACACCTTC. It codes for CASSYAKGYGYTF. This chain joins TRBV6-2 or TRBV6-3 and TRBJ1-2; the D is unclear. Germline V lookup: CDR1 MNHEY, CDR2 SVGEGT. V lost 2 bases, J lost 5 bases, and 9 bases lay in between. The CDR3 length is 13 residues.

There are many counts of this clonotype. CDR3 nucleotides: TGTGCCAGCAGTATCTTAGCGGAAACCTCCTACAATGAGCAGTTCTTC. Its protein product is CASSILAETSYNEQFF. The genes are TRBV6-1 and TRBJ2-1, with a tentative D call TRBD2 (6 bases). Germline V CDR1 and CDR2: MNHNS, SASEGT. The CDR3 extends over 16 amino acids. V lost 5 bases, J lost 0 bases, and 14 bases lay in between.

This clonotype has more than one count but fewer than ten. This sequence joins TRBV5-1 and TRBJ1-1; D is unresolved. Trimming took off 2 bases at V and 0 bases at J, with 14 bases between the two ends. CDR3 length: 16 amino acids. CDR1 and CDR2 (germline): SGHRS, YFSETQ. CDR3 amino acids: CASSLVASPMNTEAFF. The CDR3 nucleotides are TGCGCCAGCAGCTTAGTGGCCAGTCCCATGAACACTGAAGCTTTCTTT.

This clonotype was detected only a few times. This chain links TRBV15 with TRBJ2-2; 9 bases match TRBD1. CDR3 length: 17 residues. Germline CDR1 is LNHNV and CDR2 is YYDKDF (reference sequence). The trim removed 0 bases at V and 5 bases at J, leaving 7 bases unmatched. CDR3 bases: TGTGCCACCAGCAGAGATCGACAGGGGGGAAAAACCGGGGAGCTGTTTTTT. Residues: CATSRDRQGGKTGELFF. The variable domain in full, completed from reference TRBV15 and TRBJ2-2, reads DAMVIQNPRYQVTQFGKPVTLSCSQTLNHNVMYWYQQKSSQAPKLLFHYYDKDFNNEADTPDNFQSRRPNTSFCFLDIRSPGLGDTAMYLCATSRDRQGGKTGELFFGEGSRLTVL.

A few counts support this clonotype. The rearrangement links TRBV4-1 to TRBJ2-5; a possible D gene is TRBD2 (5 bases). The CDR3 is 18 amino acids. Germline loops: CDR1 MGHRA, CDR2 YSYEKL. V was clipped by 0 bases and J by 5 bases, with 22 bases between them. The CDR3 nucleotides read TGCGCCAGCAGCCAAGAAGTCGTTTCGCTAGCACGTTGGGAGACCCAGTACTTC. Translated: CASSQEVVSLARWETQYF.